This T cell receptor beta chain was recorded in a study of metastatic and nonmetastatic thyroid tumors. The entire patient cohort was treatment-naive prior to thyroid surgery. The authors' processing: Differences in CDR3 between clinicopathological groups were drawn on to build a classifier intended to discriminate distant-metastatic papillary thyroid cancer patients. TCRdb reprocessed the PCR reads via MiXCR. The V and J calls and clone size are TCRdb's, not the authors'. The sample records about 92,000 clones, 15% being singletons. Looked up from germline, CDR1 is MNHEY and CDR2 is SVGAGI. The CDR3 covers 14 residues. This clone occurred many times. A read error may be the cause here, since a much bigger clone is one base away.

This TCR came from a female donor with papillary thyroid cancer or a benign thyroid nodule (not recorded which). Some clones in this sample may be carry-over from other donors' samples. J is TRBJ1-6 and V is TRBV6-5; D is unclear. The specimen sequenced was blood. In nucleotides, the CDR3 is TGTGCCGGCAGTTACGGAGGGTACGGTTCACCCCTCCACTTT. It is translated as CAGSYGGYGSPLHF.